This TCR beta chain was identified during a study of blood T cells in healthy people across ages. Then a second PCR, running roughly 7 to 11 cycles, was carried out with a sample-barcoded 5' primer and a J-beta primer mix. Each CDR3 protein gets one entry after TCRdb re-called the 5' RACE reads with MiXCR. The profile covers about 1.4 million distinct CDR3 sequences, with approximately 63% appearing a single time and approximately 7% taken by the ten largest. The CDR3 is 14 amino acids. Germline V CDR1 and CDR2: LNHNV, YYDKDF (reference sequence). Trimming left V 3 bases short and J 8 bases short, with 13 bases between.

The specimen sequenced was blood. The TCR was taken from a man in his late teens or twenties in good health. The V and J genes are TRBV15 and TRBJ1-4; possible D gene TRBD1, 5 bases. The DNA for the CDR3 is TGTGCCACCAGCAGTGTCGGGGACCTGGAAAAACTGTTTTTT. This encodes CATSSVGDLEKLFF.